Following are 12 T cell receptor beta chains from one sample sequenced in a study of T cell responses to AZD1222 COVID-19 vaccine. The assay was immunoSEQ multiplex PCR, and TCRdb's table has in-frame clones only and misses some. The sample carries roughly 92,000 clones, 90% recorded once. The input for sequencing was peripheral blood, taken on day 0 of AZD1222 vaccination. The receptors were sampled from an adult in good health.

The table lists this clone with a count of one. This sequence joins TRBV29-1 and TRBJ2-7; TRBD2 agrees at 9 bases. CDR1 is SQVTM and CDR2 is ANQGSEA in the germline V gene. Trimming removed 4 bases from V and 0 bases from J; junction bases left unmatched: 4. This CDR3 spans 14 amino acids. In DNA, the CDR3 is TGCAGCGTTGGACTAGCGGAGAGCTCCTACGAGCAGTACTTC. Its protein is CSVGLAESSYEQYF.

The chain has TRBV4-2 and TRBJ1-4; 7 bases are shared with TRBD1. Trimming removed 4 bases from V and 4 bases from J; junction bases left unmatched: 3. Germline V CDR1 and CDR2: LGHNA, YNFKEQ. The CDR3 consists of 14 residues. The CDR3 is CASSPWDSNEKLFF. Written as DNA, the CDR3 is TGTGCCAGCAGCCCTTGGGACAGTAATGAAAAACTGTTTTTT.

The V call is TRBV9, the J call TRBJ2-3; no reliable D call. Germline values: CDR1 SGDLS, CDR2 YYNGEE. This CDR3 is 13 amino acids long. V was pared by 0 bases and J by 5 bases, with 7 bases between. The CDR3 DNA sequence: TGTGCCAGCAGCGTAGGTAGTCAAGATACGCAGTATTTT. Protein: CASSVGSQDTQYF.

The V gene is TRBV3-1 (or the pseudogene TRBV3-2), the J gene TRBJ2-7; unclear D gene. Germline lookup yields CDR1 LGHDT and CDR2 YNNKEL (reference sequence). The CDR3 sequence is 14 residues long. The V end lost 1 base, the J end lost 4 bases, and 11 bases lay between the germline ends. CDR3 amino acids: CASSQGGSPYEQYF. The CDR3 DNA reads TGTGCCAGCAGCCAAGGAGGCTCGCCTTACGAGCAGTACTTC.

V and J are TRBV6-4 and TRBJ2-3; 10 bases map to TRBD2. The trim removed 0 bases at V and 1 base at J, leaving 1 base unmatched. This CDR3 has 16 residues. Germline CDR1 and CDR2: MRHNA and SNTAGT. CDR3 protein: CASSDSLAGGTDTQYF. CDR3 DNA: TGTGCCAGCAGTGACTCTCTAGCGGGGGGCACAGATACGCAGTATTTT.

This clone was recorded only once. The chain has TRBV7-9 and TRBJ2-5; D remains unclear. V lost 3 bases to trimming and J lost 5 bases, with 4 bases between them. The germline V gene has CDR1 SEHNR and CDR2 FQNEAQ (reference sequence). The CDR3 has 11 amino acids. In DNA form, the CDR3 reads TGTGCCAGCAGCTTCGCGGAGACCCAGTACTTC. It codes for CASSFAETQYF.

CDR3 region: CASSPEQGEQFF. The DNA for the CDR3 is TGTGCCAGCAGTCCCGAGCAAGGTGAGCAGTTCTTC. The chain combines TRBV12-3 or TRBV12-4 with TRBJ2-1; no clear D gene. CDR3 size: 12 residues. Between the trimmed V and J ends, which lost 5 bases and 9 bases, there was a span of 11 bases.

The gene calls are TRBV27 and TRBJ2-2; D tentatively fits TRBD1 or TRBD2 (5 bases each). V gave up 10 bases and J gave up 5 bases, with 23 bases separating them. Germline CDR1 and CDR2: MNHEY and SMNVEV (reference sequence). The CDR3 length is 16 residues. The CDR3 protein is CATRPGTQEVTGELFF. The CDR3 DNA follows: TGTGCCACCAGACCAGGGACGCAAGAGGTGACCGGGGAGCTGTTTTTT.

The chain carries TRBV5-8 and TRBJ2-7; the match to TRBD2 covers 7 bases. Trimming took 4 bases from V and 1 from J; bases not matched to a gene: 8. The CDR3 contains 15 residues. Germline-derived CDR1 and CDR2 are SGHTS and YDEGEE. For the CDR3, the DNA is TGTGCCAGCAGCCCGGCGGGGGTTTGGTCCTACGAGCAGTACTTC. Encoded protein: CASSPAGVWSYEQYF.

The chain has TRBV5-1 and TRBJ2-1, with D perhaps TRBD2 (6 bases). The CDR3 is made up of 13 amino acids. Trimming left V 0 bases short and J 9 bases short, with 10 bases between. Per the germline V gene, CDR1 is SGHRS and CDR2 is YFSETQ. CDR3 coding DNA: TGCGCCAGCAGCTTGGCACGGCGGGGTGAGCAGTTCTTC. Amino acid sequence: CASSLARRGEQFF.

CDR3: CASSLLVRRETEAFF. The CDR3 nucleotides read TGTGCCAGCAGTTTACTTGTAAGGAGGGAAACTGAAGCTTTCTTT. This chain connects TRBV5-6 to TRBJ1-1, with D unresolved. The CDR3 is 15 amino acids. The ends were cut back, 5 bases at V and 5 bases at J, with 19 bases in the middle. Per germline, CDR1 SGHDT and CDR2 YYEEEE.

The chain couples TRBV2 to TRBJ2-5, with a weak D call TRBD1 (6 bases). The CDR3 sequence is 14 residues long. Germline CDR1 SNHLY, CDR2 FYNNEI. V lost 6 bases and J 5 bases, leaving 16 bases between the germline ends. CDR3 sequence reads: CASRYRDQGETQYF. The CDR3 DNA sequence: TGTGCCAGCAGGTACCGGGACCAGGGGGAGACCCAGTACTTC. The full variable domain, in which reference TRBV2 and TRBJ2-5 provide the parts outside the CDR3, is EPEVTQTPSHQVTQMGQEVILRCVPISNHLYFYWYRQILGQKVEFLVSFYNNEISEKSEIFDDQFSVERPDGSNFTLKIRSTKLEDSAMYFCASRYRDQGETQYFGPGTRLLVL.